The rows below give T cell receptor beta chains drawn from one sample of a study of T cells in tuberculosis. Assay: immunoSEQ multiplex PCR; the TCRdb copy retains only in-frame clones and omits some. The sample lists some 40,000 clones, approximately 95% occurring once. Sequenced: PBMCs. The origin of the receptors is a donor aged 10 to 29 with latent tuberculosis or without tuberculosis infection. CDR3s include the opening cysteine and the closing phenylalanine or tryptophan. D genes are given only for firm matches. The size field is filled for only some rows; it gives once, few, many or a size class.

clone_size	v_call	d_call	j_call	cdr3_nt	cdr3_aa
-	TRBV2	-	TRBJ1-1	TGTGCCAGCAGGGACAGTGTGTACACTGAAGCTTTCTTT	CASRDSVYTEAFF
-	TRBV7-9	-	TRBJ2-3	TGTGCCAGCAGCCCGGTCCGCACAGATACGCAGTATTTT	CASSPVRTDTQYF
once	TRBV9	TRBD2	TRBJ2-3	TGTGCCAGCAGCGTAGCCCCAGCTAGCGGGGGATCCTCCCGCACAGATACGCAGTATTTT	CASSVAPASGGSSRTDTQYF
-	TRBV5-5	TRBD1	TRBJ2-5	TGTGCCAGCACCTCACGCCTCCGGGACAGGGTAACGGGAGAGACCCAGTACTTC	CASTSRLRDRVTGETQYF
-	TRBV7-9	-	TRBJ1-1	TGTGCCAGCAGCTCCCACAGGGATTCGGGCACTGAAGCTTTCTTT	CASSSHRDSGTEAFF
once	TRBV5-4	-	TRBJ2-7	TGTGCCAGCAGCTTCAGGGAAGGCTCCTACGAGCAGTACTTC	CASSFREGSYEQYF
-	TRBV6-6	-	TRBJ1-5	TGTGCCAGCCAGGCCTATGGGTCAGAACAGCCCCAGCATTTT	CASQAYGSEQPQHF
-	TRBV5-1	-	TRBJ1-1	TGCGCCAGCAGCCATCAGACACCTAAGAACACTGAAGCTTTCTTT	CASSHQTPKNTEAFF
-	TRBV7-8	TRBD1	TRBJ1-4	TGTGCCAGCAGCTCCACCCGTATCCTGACAGGGACTAATGAAAAACTGTTTTTT	CASSSTRILTGTNEKLFF
-	TRBV6-5	-	TRBJ1-1	TGTGCCAGCAGCCGGAACACTGAAGCTTTCTTT	CASSRNTEAFF
-	TRBV5-6	-	TRBJ2-3	TGTGCCACCTCTCCGGGATATGGCACAGATACGCAGTATTTT	CATSPGYGTDTQYF
-	TRBV10-3	TRBD1	TRBJ2-3	TGTGCCATCAGAACTGGGCAGGGGGCACACACAGATACGCAGTATTTT	CAIRTGQGAHTDTQYF
-	TRBV5-4	-	TRBJ2-3	TGTGCCAGCAGCTTGGCGCCAGGGGCTGTAGATACGCAGTATTTT	CASSLAPGAVDTQYF
-	TRBV18	TRBD2	TRBJ2-3	TGTGCCAGCTCACCGCCGGGACTACCAGATACGCAGTATTTT	CASSPPGLPDTQYF
-	TRBV10-3	TRBD1	TRBJ1-6	TGTGCCATCAGGCCAGGGACAGGGGCTTCACCCCTCCACTTT	CAIRPGTGASPLHF
-	TRBV5-1	-	TRBJ1-4	TGCGCCAGCAGCTCCCATCTACCAGGACAAGCAACTAATGAAAAACTGTTTTTT	CASSSHLPGQATNEKLFF
-	TRBV7-2	-	TRBJ2-7	TGTGCCAGCAGCTTAGCTACAGGGTCCTACGAGCAGTACTTC	CASSLATGSYEQYF
-	TRBV30	TRBD2	TRBJ2-5	TGTGCCTGGAGTCCCGGACTAGCGGGGGAACAAGAGACCCAGTACTTC	CAWSPGLAGEQETQYF
-	TRBV5-4	-	TRBJ1-4	TGTGCCAGCAGCTTGAGGGGGGGGGAAAAACTGTTTTTT	CASSLRGGEKLFF
-	TRBV7-2	-	TRBJ1-2	TGTGCCAGCAGCTTAGGGGGGGGAGAGCCCTATGGCTACACCTTC	CASSLGGGEPYGYTF
once	TRBV27	TRBD1	TRBJ1-2	TGTGCCAGCTCCCTGGGACCAAGCCCCAGGACAGGGTCGGGTGGCTACACCTTC	CASSLGPSPRTGSGGYTF
once	TRBV18	-	TRBJ1-1	TGTGCCAGCTCACCAGAGGGAAGCACTGAAGCTTTCTTT	CASSPEGSTEAFF
-	TRBV29-1	-	TRBJ1-2	TGCAGTTTACACAGCCACGATTATGGCTACACCTTC	CSLHSHDYGYTF
-	TRBV7-6	TRBD1	TRBJ2-7	TGTGCCAGCAGCTTCAGCCCCGGGACAGGGTTTGACGAGCAGTACTTC	CASSFSPGTGFDEQYF
-	TRBV9	TRBD1	TRBJ1-1	TGTGCCAGCAGCAAAGACAGGGGAAACACTGAAGCTTTCTTT	CASSKDRGNTEAFF